This section outlines one TCR beta chain sequence together with its context. The CDR3 loop spans 16 amino acids. V lost 5 bases, J lost 6 bases, and 21 bases lay in between. Germline lookup yields CDR1 SGHVS and CDR2 FQNEAQ. This entry comes from a study of identical twins. TCRdb used MiXCR to reprocess the 5' RACE reads, holding one entry per CDR3 protein. The sample holds about 450,000 distinct CDR3 sequences, less than 20% seen once. The source is a man aged 50-60 years in good health. The source material was naive T cells sorted from blood. This chain uses TRBV7-8 with TRBJ2-3; D is unclear. This chain's CDR3 is CASSAVYGSSTDTQYF. CDR3 DNA sequence: TGTGCCAGCAGCGCAGTTTATGGTAGTTCGACTGATACGCAGTATTTT.